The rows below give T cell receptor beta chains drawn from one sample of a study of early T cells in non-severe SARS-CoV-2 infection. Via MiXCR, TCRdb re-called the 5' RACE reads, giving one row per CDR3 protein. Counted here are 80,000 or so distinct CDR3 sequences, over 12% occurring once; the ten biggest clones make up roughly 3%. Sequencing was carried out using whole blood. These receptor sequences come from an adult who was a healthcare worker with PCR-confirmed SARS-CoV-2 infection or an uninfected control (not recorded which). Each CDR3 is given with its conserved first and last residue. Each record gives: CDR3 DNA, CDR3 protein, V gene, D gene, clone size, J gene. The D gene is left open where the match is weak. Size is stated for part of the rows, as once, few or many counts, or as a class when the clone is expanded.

CDR3 DNA: TGTGCCAGCAGCCGAAGACGGAATCAGCCCCAGCATTTT; CDR3 protein: CASSRRRNQPQHF; V gene: TRBV7-6; D gene: .; clone size: .; J gene: TRBJ1-5
CDR3 DNA: TGTGCCTGCAGCTTAGATCTCGGGAGGCAGTTCTTC; CDR3 protein: CACSLDLGRQFF; V gene: TRBV11-2; D gene: .; clone size: .; J gene: TRBJ2-1
CDR3 DNA: TGTGCCAGCAGCTCCTCACCGGGCGCCTTTTACGAGCAGTACTTC; CDR3 protein: CASSSSPGAFYEQYF; V gene: TRBV7-9; D gene: .; clone size: few; J gene: TRBJ2-7
CDR3 DNA: TGTGCCAGCAGCTTGAACAGGGGTTATGGCTACACCTTC; CDR3 protein: CASSLNRGYGYTF; V gene: TRBV5-6; D gene: TRBD1; clone size: .; J gene: TRBJ1-2
CDR3 DNA: TGTGCCAGCAGCTTTAGACAGACCGGGGAGCTGTTTTTT; CDR3 protein: CASSFRQTGELFF; V gene: TRBV13; D gene: .; clone size: many; J gene: TRBJ2-2
CDR3 DNA: TGTGCCAGCAGTCCACTAGACAGCTACGAGCAGTACTTC; CDR3 protein: CASSPLDSYEQYF; V gene: TRBV28; D gene: .; clone size: few; J gene: TRBJ2-7
CDR3 DNA: TGTGCCAGCAGCCGCGACAGGTATAATTCACCCCTCCACTTT; CDR3 protein: CASSRDRYNSPLHF; V gene: TRBV9; D gene: .; clone size: many; J gene: TRBJ1-6
CDR3 DNA: TGTGCCAGCGCCGGACAAGAGAATCAGCCCCAGCATTTT; CDR3 protein: CASAGQENQPQHF; V gene: TRBV2; D gene: .; clone size: .; J gene: TRBJ1-5
CDR3 DNA: TGTGCCAGCAGTGAATCGGACAGTCCCACCGGGGAGCTGTTTTTT; CDR3 protein: CASSESDSPTGELFF; V gene: TRBV6-1; D gene: .; clone size: .; J gene: TRBJ2-2
CDR3 DNA: TGTGCCAGCAGCGCCTCACCGGGACTAGCGGGGCCGAGCTCCTACAATGAGCAGTTCTTC; CDR3 protein: CASSASPGLAGPSSYNEQFF; V gene: TRBV7-8; D gene: TRBD2; clone size: .; J gene: TRBJ2-1
CDR3 DNA: TGCAGCGTGCTGGGACTAGCGGGAGCCGGCTACGAGCAGTACTTC; CDR3 protein: CSVLGLAGAGYEQYF; V gene: TRBV29-1; D gene: TRBD2; clone size: few; J gene: TRBJ2-7
CDR3 DNA: TGTGCCAGCAGCCCGGGACGGCCAGATACGCAGTATTTT; CDR3 protein: CASSPGRPDTQYF; V gene: TRBV7-9; D gene: .; clone size: .; J gene: TRBJ2-3
CDR3 DNA: TGTGCCTGGAGTGGGGACAGGGCGGACAATGAGCAGTTCTTC; CDR3 protein: CAWSGDRADNEQFF; V gene: TRBV30; D gene: TRBD1; clone size: many; J gene: TRBJ2-1
CDR3 DNA: TGTGCCAGCAGTGTAAGGCGGGACTTCTCCTACGAGCAGTACTTC; CDR3 protein: CASSVRRDFSYEQYF; V gene: TRBV6-4; D gene: .; clone size: many; J gene: TRBJ2-7
CDR3 DNA: TGTGCCAGCAGTTATATCGCCGGGACACCCTACGAGCAGTACTTC; CDR3 protein: CASSYIAGTPYEQYF; V gene: TRBV6-5; D gene: .; clone size: few; J gene: TRBJ2-7
CDR3 DNA: TGTGCCAGCAGTTACTCTGGCGAGGATCCTCATGGCTACACCTTC; CDR3 protein: CASSYSGEDPHGYTF; V gene: TRBV6-5; D gene: .; clone size: .; J gene: TRBJ1-2
CDR3 DNA: TGCAGTGCTAGAATGCAAGAGACCCAGTACTTC; CDR3 protein: CSARMQETQYF; V gene: TRBV20-1; D gene: .; clone size: .; J gene: TRBJ2-5
CDR3 DNA: TGCGCCAGCAGCCAAGAGTGGGGGAGCCGCCACCCTGGAAACACCATATATTTT; CDR3 protein: CASSQEWGSRHPGNTIYF; V gene: TRBV4-1; D gene: .; clone size: .; J gene: TRBJ1-3
CDR3 DNA: TGTGCCAGCAGCCCATTAAATCAGGGGCCCTACGAGCAGTACTTC; CDR3 protein: CASSPLNQGPYEQYF; V gene: TRBV14; D gene: .; clone size: many; J gene: TRBJ2-7
CDR3 DNA: TGTGCCAGCAGCTTAGGGTCAGGTCATGGCTACACCTTC; CDR3 protein: CASSLGSGHGYTF; V gene: TRBV7-3; D gene: .; clone size: few; J gene: TRBJ1-2
CDR3 DNA: TGTGCCACCAACAGGGTCGGCGAGCAGTTCTTC; CDR3 protein: CATNRVGEQFF; V gene: TRBV12-3/TRBV12-4; D gene: .; clone size: .; J gene: TRBJ2-1
CDR3 DNA: TGTGCCAGCTTTTCAACAGGGGGCGGATTTTATAGCAATCAGCCCCAGCATTTT; CDR3 protein: CASFSTGGGFYSNQPQHF; V gene: TRBV6-6; D gene: TRBD1; clone size: few; J gene: TRBJ1-5
CDR3 DNA: TGTGCCAGCAGCGTAGAGGACGCCTACACCGGGGAGCTGTTTTTT; CDR3 protein: CASSVEDAYTGELFF; V gene: TRBV9; D gene: .; clone size: .; J gene: TRBJ2-2
CDR3 DNA: TGCAGCGTGTCAACAGGGAGAGACACTGAAGCTTTCTTT; CDR3 protein: CSVSTGRDTEAFF; V gene: TRBV29-1; D gene: .; clone size: once; J gene: TRBJ1-1
CDR3 DNA: TGTGCCAGCAGCGTACGGGAGACACCCCTCCACTTT; CDR3 protein: CASSVRETPLHF; V gene: TRBV7-9; D gene: .; clone size: many; J gene: TRBJ1-6
CDR3 DNA: TGTGCCAGCAGCCAATCCCCCCCCGTGAACACTGAAGCTTTCTTT; CDR3 protein: CASSQSPPVNTEAFF; V gene: TRBV16; D gene: .; clone size: .; J gene: TRBJ1-1
CDR3 DNA: TGTGCCAGTAGTATAGGGGCCGGGACAGGGACCGATGAGCAGTTCTTC; CDR3 protein: CASSIGAGTGTDEQFF; V gene: TRBV19; D gene: TRBD1; clone size: few; J gene: TRBJ2-1
CDR3 DNA: TGTGCCAGCAGTTTAGTTGTCGGAGCCTACGAGCAGTACTTC; CDR3 protein: CASSLVVGAYEQYF; V gene: TRBV27; D gene: .; clone size: .; J gene: TRBJ2-7
CDR3 DNA: TGTGCCAGCAGTGGGACAGGCAATGGGGGCATTCAGTACTTC; CDR3 protein: CASSGTGNGGIQYF; V gene: TRBV2; D gene: TRBD1; clone size: .; J gene: TRBJ2-4
CDR3 DNA: TGCGCCAGCAGCCCCGAGGGCGCCGCTCCTGGGGTGATGTTTTTT; CDR3 protein: CASSPEGAAPGVMFF; V gene: TRBV5-1; D gene: .; clone size: .; J gene: TRBJ1-4
CDR3 DNA: TGTGCCAGCAGGCGGGGTTCGGCGAACACTGAAGCTTTCTTT; CDR3 protein: CASRRGSANTEAFF; V gene: TRBV3-1; D gene: .; clone size: many; J gene: TRBJ1-1
CDR3 DNA: TGTGCCTGGAGTGCGGCGGGACCTTACAATGAGCAGTTCTTC; CDR3 protein: CAWSAAGPYNEQFF; V gene: TRBV30; D gene: .; clone size: .; J gene: TRBJ2-1
CDR3 DNA: TGCGCCAGCAGCTTGGAGCGCAGACCCTACGAGCAGTACTTC; CDR3 protein: CASSLERRPYEQYF; V gene: TRBV5-1; D gene: .; clone size: few; J gene: TRBJ2-7
CDR3 DNA: TGTGCCAGCAGACGGACTAGCGGGGGCTATGAGCAGTTCTTC; CDR3 protein: CASRRTSGGYEQFF; V gene: TRBV6-2/TRBV6-3; D gene: TRBD2; clone size: .; J gene: TRBJ2-1
CDR3 DNA: TGCAGCGTTACAGGGGCAGAAGGCTACACCTTC; CDR3 protein: CSVTGAEGYTF; V gene: TRBV29-1; D gene: TRBD1; clone size: .; J gene: TRBJ1-2
CDR3 DNA: TGTGCCAGCAGGACCGGGGACGGCTACACCTTC; CDR3 protein: CASRTGDGYTF; V gene: TRBV2; D gene: .; clone size: .; J gene: TRBJ1-2
CDR3 DNA: TGTGCCACTCTCGGGCCTGGAAACACCATATATTTT; CDR3 protein: CATLGPGNTIYF; V gene: TRBV6-6; D gene: .; clone size: few; J gene: TRBJ1-3
CDR3 DNA: TGTGCCAGCAGCTTAGAGGGGACAGGGGGCACAGATACGCAGTATTTT; CDR3 protein: CASSLEGTGGTDTQYF; V gene: TRBV11-2; D gene: TRBD1; clone size: few; J gene: TRBJ2-3
CDR3 DNA: TGCAGTGCTCTAGCGGAGGGGTCCTACAATGAGCAGTTCTTC; CDR3 protein: CSALAEGSYNEQFF; V gene: TRBV20-1; D gene: TRBD2; clone size: .; J gene: TRBJ2-1
CDR3 DNA: TGTGCCAGCAAGTACAACAATGAGCAGTTCTTC; CDR3 protein: CASKYNNEQFF; V gene: TRBV12-3/TRBV12-4; D gene: .; clone size: many; J gene: TRBJ2-1
CDR3 DNA: TGTGCCAGCAGTTCTAGCGGGAGCAACACAGATACGCAGTATTTT; CDR3 protein: CASSSSGSNTDTQYF; V gene: TRBV7-3; D gene: TRBD2; clone size: .; J gene: TRBJ2-3
CDR3 DNA: TGTGCCAGCAGCTTAGGACAGGACCTCTACGAGCAGTACTTC; CDR3 protein: CASSLGQDLYEQYF; V gene: TRBV11-1; D gene: .; clone size: many; J gene: TRBJ2-7
CDR3 DNA: TGTGCCAGCAGCTCGGGACTAGCGGGGGGGCAAGAGACCCAGTACTTC; CDR3 protein: CASSSGLAGGQETQYF; V gene: TRBV11-2; D gene: TRBD2; clone size: .; J gene: TRBJ2-5
CDR3 DNA: TGTGCCAGCAGCCAAGATGGGACAGGGGGGTACGAGCAGTACTTC; CDR3 protein: CASSQDGTGGYEQYF; V gene: TRBV4-2; D gene: TRBD1; clone size: few; J gene: TRBJ2-7
CDR3 DNA: TGTGCCAGTTCCCAGGAGCCTTACAATGAGCAGTTCTTC; CDR3 protein: CASSQEPYNEQFF; V gene: TRBV2; D gene: .; clone size: many; J gene: TRBJ2-1
CDR3 DNA: TGTGCCAGCAGCTTAATGGACTCCACTATCGGCACTGAAGCTTTCTTT; CDR3 protein: CASSLMDSTIGTEAFF; V gene: TRBV7-9; D gene: .; clone size: .; J gene: TRBJ1-1
CDR3 DNA: TGTGCCAGCAGTTTAAAGAGTAACTATGGCTACACCTTC; CDR3 protein: CASSLKSNYGYTF; V gene: TRBV27; D gene: .; clone size: many; J gene: TRBJ1-2
CDR3 DNA: TGTGCCAGCTCATTGACAGAATTAACCGGGGAGCCGTTTTTT; CDR3 protein: CASSLTELTGEPFF; V gene: TRBV18; D gene: .; clone size: .; J gene: TRBJ2-2
CDR3 DNA: TGTGCCAGCAGCAGTTACAGGGGTTACACTGAAGCTTTCTTT; CDR3 protein: CASSSYRGYTEAFF; V gene: TRBV11-2; D gene: TRBD1; clone size: few; J gene: TRBJ1-1
CDR3 DNA: TGTGCCAGCAGTGGGGGACATACGGGGGACACCGGGGAGCTGTTTTTT; CDR3 protein: CASSGGHTGDTGELFF; V gene: TRBV6-1; D gene: .; clone size: .; J gene: TRBJ2-2
CDR3 DNA: TGTGCCAGCACGGGACTACTCTCCTACGAGCAGTACTTC; CDR3 protein: CASTGLLSYEQYF; V gene: TRBV6-1; D gene: TRBD2; clone size: .; J gene: TRBJ2-7